A single sample gave rise to the 24 T cell receptor beta chains below, sequenced in a study of T cell clonotyping in hematopoietic cell transplantation. Method: immunoSEQ multiplex PCR; TCRdb's copy keeps in-frame clones and lacks some. The sample has tens of thousands of clones, around 95% seen once. The sequenced sample was peripheral blood mononuclear cells. All receptors come from a woman in her 50s in good health. Some clones in this sample may be carry-over from other donors' samples.

The chain combines TRBV19 with TRBJ1-1; 9 bases align to TRBD1. V was clipped by 8 bases and J by 4 bases; unmatched bases: 5. Germline V gene data show CDR1 as LNHDA and CDR2 as SQIVND (reference sequence). The CDR3 has 13 amino acids. This CDR3 is CASGEQGATEAFF. CDR3 DNA: TGTGCCAGTGGAGAACAGGGGGCCACTGAAGCTTTCTTT.

CDR3 residues: CATSLPGGEGYTF. CDR3 nucleotides: TGTGCCACCAGCCTTCCCGGGGGTGAGGGCTACACCTTC. The genes are TRBV15 and TRBJ1-2, with D possibly TRBD1 on 5 matching bases. Between the trimmed V and J ends, which lost 5 bases and 8 bases, there was a span of 15 bases. The CDR3 totals 13 residues. Germline-derived CDR1 and CDR2 are LNHNV and YYDKDF (reference sequence).

V is TRBV6-5 and J is TRBJ1-1; D remains unclear. Per the germline V gene, CDR1 is MNHEY and CDR2 is SVGAGI. The CDR3 spans 14 residues. Trimming pared 2 bases from V and 1 base from J, leaving 8 bases between. For the CDR3, the DNA is TGTGCCAGCAGTTACGACGGCTCGAACACTGAAGCTTTCTTT. It codes for CASSYDGSNTEAFF.

The chain recombines TRBV11-3 with TRBJ2-1; D tentatively reads TRBD1 or TRBD2 (6 bases each). The germline gives CDR1 SGHNT, CDR2 YENEEA. V gave up 2 bases and J gave up 9 bases, with 14 bases separating them. The CDR3 consists of 14 residues. The chain's CDR3 is CASSLNPGASEQFF. The CDR3 coding sequence is TGTGCCAGCAGCTTAAACCCGGGGGCGAGTGAGCAGTTCTTC.

The CDR3: CSVDLVDTQYF. DNA for the CDR3: TGCAGCGTTGACCTGGTTGATACGCAGTATTTT. The V and J genes are TRBV29-1 and TRBJ2-3; D is ambiguous. With 3 bases removed from V and 6 bases from J, the gap between germline ends came to 7 bases. Germline V CDR1 and CDR2: SQVTM, ANQGSEA. The CDR3 contains 11 residues.

The genes are TRBV28 and TRBJ1-5; 8 positions match TRBD1. Germline assignment: CDR1 MDHEN and CDR2 SYDVKM. With V trimmed by 8 bases and J by 4 bases, 7 bases remained unmatched. The CDR3 is made up of 14 amino acids. Written as DNA, the CDR3 is TGTGCCAGCTACCCCACAGGGGGGAATCAGCCCCAGCATTTT. Protein product: CASYPTGGNQPQHF.

The genes are TRBV2 and TRBJ2-1; 11 bases match TRBD2. Germline-derived CDR1 and CDR2 are SNHLY and FYNNEI. The CDR3 spans 14 residues. The V and J ends lost 9 bases and 6 bases, in that order; junction bases with no gene match: 7. In DNA, the CDR3 is TGTGCCAGTTTCCGCGGACTAGCGGGCAATGAGCAGTTCTTC. It specifies CASFRGLAGNEQFF.

CDR3: CASSLAPGSTDTQYF. The DNA for the CDR3 is TGTGCCAGCAGCTTAGCACCAGGGAGCACAGATACGCAGTATTTT. This chain uses TRBV7-2 with TRBJ2-3; possible D gene TRBD1, 5 bases. Trimming pared 0 bases from V and 0 bases from J, leaving 7 bases between. The CDR3 consists of 15 residues. From germline, CDR1 is SGHTA and CDR2 FQGNSA.

The genes are TRBV27 and TRBJ2-5; possible D gene TRBD1, 6 bases. The CDR3 sequence is 17 residues long. Germline loops: CDR1 MNHEY, CDR2 SMNVEV (reference sequence). The V and J ends lost 0 bases and 2 bases respectively, with 16 bases between them. CDR3 bases: TGTGCCAGCAGTTTATCCACGCATATACAGGGACAAGAGACCCAGTACTTC. It codes for CASSLSTHIQGQETQYF.

This clone was found once. This chain links TRBV7-2 with TRBJ1-2; D remains ambiguous. The length of the CDR3 is 16 residues. In germline, CDR1 is SGHTA, CDR2 FQGNSA. V was pared by 2 bases and J by 4 bases, with 17 bases between. The CDR3 DNA follows: TGTGCCAGCAGCTTACCCCCGGGCAGCTCCATCTATGGCTACACCTTC. It translates to CASSLPPGSSIYGYTF.

V gene TRBV2 combines with J gene TRBJ1-5; D might be TRBD1 (5 bases). V was trimmed by 6 bases and J by 3 bases, leaving 12 bases between them. The CDR3 covers 14 residues. Germline V gives CDR1 SNHLY, CDR2 FYNNEI. CDR3 region: CASRGRGSNQPQHF. The CDR3 coding sequence is TGTGCCAGCAGAGGAAGGGGCTCCAATCAGCCCCAGCATTTT.

The rearrangement joins TRBV7-3 to TRBJ2-5; TRBD2 aligns across 9 bases. The CDR3 contains 16 residues. Losses at the gene ends were 1 base for V and 5 bases for J; bases not matched to a gene: 8. Germline-derived CDR1 and CDR2 are SGHTA and FQGTGA. The CDR3 sequence: CASSLSSGGNMETQYF. CDR3 bases: TGTGCCAGCAGCTTAAGCAGCGGGGGGAATATGGAGACCCAGTACTTC.

The chain couples TRBV6-4 to TRBJ1-2, with D unclear. This CDR3 comprises 14 residues. Trimming removed 5 bases from V and 0 bases from J, with 10 bases in between. Germline loops: CDR1 MRHNA, CDR2 SNTAGT. The CDR3 reads CASSPDGANYGYTF. The CDR3 nucleotides are TGTGCCAGCAGTCCGGACGGGGCTAACTATGGCTACACCTTC.

This clone showed up just once. The rearrangement uses TRBV4-2 and TRBJ2-3, with D uncertain. The CDR3 extends over 17 amino acids. Germline lookup yields CDR1 LGHNA and CDR2 YNFKEQ. V lost 2 bases to trimming and J lost 0 bases, with 15 bases between them. The CDR3 protein is CASSQYEQALSTDTQYF. In DNA form, the CDR3 reads TGTGCCAGCAGCCAATATGAGCAGGCCCTTAGCACAGATACGCAGTATTTT.

The chain links TRBV6-1 to TRBJ2-2; 10 bases agree with TRBD2. The germline CDR1 and CDR2 sequences are MNHNS and SASEGT. The junction had 3 bases not matched to a gene; V was cut back by 2 bases and J by 0 bases. The CDR3 contains 17 residues. The CDR3 DNA sequence: TGTGCCAGCAGTGAACTAGCGGGGGCCACGAACACCGGGGAGCTGTTTTTT. Its translation: CASSELAGATNTGELFF.

This clone has a single count. V and J are TRBV7-3 and TRBJ2-1, with D uncertain. The CDR3 is made up of 11 amino acids. CDR1 SGHTA and CDR2 FQGTGA come from the germline V gene. V was shortened by 6 bases and J by 2 bases, with 2 bases between the two germline ends. CDR3 sequence (DNA): TGTGCCAGCAGTCCCTACAATGAGCAGTTCTTC. This translates into CASSPYNEQFF.

This chain's CDR3 is CASSWRSRTEAFF. CDR3 coding DNA: TGTGCCAGCAGTTGGCGCAGTAGGACTGAAGCTTTCTTT. The chain is built from TRBV7-2 and TRBJ1-1; D remains unclear. The germline V gene has CDR1 SGHTA and CDR2 FQGNSA. This CDR3 contains 13 residues. Trimming cost V 6 bases and J 5 bases, with 13 bases left between them.

This clone was counted a single time. The rearrangement uses TRBV4-3 and TRBJ2-7; D is possibly TRBD1 (6 bases). The V end was cut by 3 bases, the J end by 3 bases, with 9 bases between. The CDR3 contains 13 residues. Germline loops: CDR1 LGHNA, CDR2 YSLEER. The CDR3 DNA reads as TGCGCCAGCAGCCAGAACAGGGTCTACGAGCAGTACTTC. It translates to CASSQNRVYEQYF.

The genes are TRBV19 and TRBJ1-4, with D unclear. CDR3 length: 17 residues. Germline loops: CDR1 LNHDA, CDR2 SQIVND (reference sequence). The V gene lost 5 bases and the J gene lost 4 bases, with 20 bases spanning the gap. CDR3 protein: CASSDTETKFHNEKLFF. CDR3 in DNA: TGTGCCAGTAGTGATACCGAGACGAAATTCCATAATGAAAAACTGTTTTTT.

The rearrangement links TRBV10-3 to TRBJ1-5; no reliable D call. The CDR3 is 15 amino acids. V was pared by 3 bases and J by 0 bases, with 9 bases between. Germline V lookup: CDR1 ENHRY, CDR2 SYGVKD. CDR3 sequence reads: CAISDQDGSNQPQHF. CDR3 in DNA: TGTGCCATCAGTGACCAGGACGGTAGCAATCAGCCCCAGCATTTT.

This sequence joins TRBV4-2 and TRBJ2-7, with D unclear. The CDR3 contains 14 residues. The germline V and J ends were trimmed by 1 base and 5 bases, with 12 bases remaining between them. Germline assignment: CDR1 LGHNA and CDR2 YNFKEQ. In DNA form, the CDR3 reads TGTGCCAGCAGCCAAGGGGTCCGGTTTAACGAGCAGTACTTC. This encodes CASSQGVRFNEQYF.

Only a few counts were recorded for this clone. CDR3 in amino acids: CASSEYFANTGYGYTF. In DNA, the CDR3 is TGTGCCAGCAGTGAATATTTCGCAAACACGGGCTATGGCTACACCTTC. The chain is built from TRBV2 and TRBJ1-2, with D unclear. From germline, CDR1 is SNHLY and CDR2 FYNNEI. Trimming stripped 2 bases from V and 4 bases from J, with 17 bases between. The CDR3 runs to 16 residues.

This chain links TRBV7-9 with TRBJ1-6; D might be TRBD1 (5 bases). This CDR3 region has 15 residues. CDR1 and CDR2 (germline): SEHNR, FQNEAQ (reference sequence). Trimming shortened V by 2 bases and J by 9 bases, and 14 bases separated the two germline ends. The CDR3: CASSLPRLGPSPLHF. The CDR3 nucleotides read TGTGCCAGCAGCTTACCCCGTCTGGGGCCTTCACCCCTCCACTTT.

The rearrangement links TRBV9 to TRBJ2-7; TRBD1 aligns across 7 bases. Losses at the gene ends were 0 bases for V and 3 bases for J; bases not matched to a gene: 3. Germline V gene data show CDR1 as SGDLS and CDR2 as YYNGEE. The length of the CDR3 is 14 residues. The CDR3 DNA sequence: TGTGCCAGCAGCGTAGAGGGACAGAGCTACGAGCAGTACTTC. Translated, it gives CASSVEGQSYEQYF.